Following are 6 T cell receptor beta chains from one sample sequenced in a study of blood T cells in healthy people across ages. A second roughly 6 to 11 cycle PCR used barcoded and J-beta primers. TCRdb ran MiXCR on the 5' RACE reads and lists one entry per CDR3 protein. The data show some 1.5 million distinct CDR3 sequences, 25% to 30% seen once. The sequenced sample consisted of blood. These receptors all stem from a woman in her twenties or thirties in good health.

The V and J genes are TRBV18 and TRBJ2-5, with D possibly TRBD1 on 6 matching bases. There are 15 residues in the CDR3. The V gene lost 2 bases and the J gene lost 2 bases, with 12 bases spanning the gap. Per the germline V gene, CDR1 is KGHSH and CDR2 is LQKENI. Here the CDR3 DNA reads TGTGCCAGCTCACCAGGAGTGACAGGTCAAGAGACCCAGTACTTC. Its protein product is CASSPGVTGQETQYF. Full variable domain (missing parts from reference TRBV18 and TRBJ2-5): NAGVMQNPRHLVRRRGQEARLRCSPMKGHSHVYWYRQLPEEGLKFMVYLQKENIIDESGMPKERFSAEFPKEGPSILRIQQVVRGDSAAYFCASSPGVTGQETQYFGPGTRLLVL.

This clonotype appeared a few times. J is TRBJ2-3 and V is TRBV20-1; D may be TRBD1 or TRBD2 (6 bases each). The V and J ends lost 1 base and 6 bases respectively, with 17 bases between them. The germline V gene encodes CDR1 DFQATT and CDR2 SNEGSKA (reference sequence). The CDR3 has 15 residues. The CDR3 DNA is TGCAGTGCTAGAGCAGGGGCGGGGCGGGGTGATACGCAGTATTTT. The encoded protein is CSARAGAGRGDTQYF.

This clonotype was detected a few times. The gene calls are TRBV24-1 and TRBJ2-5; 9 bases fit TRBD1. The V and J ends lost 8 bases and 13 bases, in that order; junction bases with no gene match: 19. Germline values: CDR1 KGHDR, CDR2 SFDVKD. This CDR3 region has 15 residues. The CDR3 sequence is CATTKDRGRRGGVYF. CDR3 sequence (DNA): TGTGCCACCACCAAGGACAGGGGACGGCGAGGCGGAGTGTACTTC.

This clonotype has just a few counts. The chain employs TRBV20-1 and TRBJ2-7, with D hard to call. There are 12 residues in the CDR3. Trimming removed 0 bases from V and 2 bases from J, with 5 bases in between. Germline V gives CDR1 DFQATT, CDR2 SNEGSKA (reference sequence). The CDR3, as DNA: TGCAGTGCTAGAGATGACCCCTACGAGCAGTACTTC. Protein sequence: CSARDDPYEQYF.

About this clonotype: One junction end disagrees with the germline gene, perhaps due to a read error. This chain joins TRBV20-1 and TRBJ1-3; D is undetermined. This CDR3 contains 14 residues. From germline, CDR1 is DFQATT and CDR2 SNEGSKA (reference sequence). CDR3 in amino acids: CSAGDPAAGDTIYF. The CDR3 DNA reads TGCAGTGCTGGAGATCCAGCCGCTGGGGACACCATATATTTT.

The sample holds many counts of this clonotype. The CDR3 DNA follows: TGTGCCAGCATTAAGGGGCTGCGGGAGCGAACGCAGTATTTT. Translating gives CASIKGLRERTQYF. The V call is TRBV28, the J call TRBJ2-3; TRBD2 matches 7 bases. Germline lookup yields CDR1 MDHEN and CDR2 SYDVKM. Trimming at V came to 7 bases and at J to 9 bases, leaving 13 bases not matched to a gene. CDR3 length: 14 amino acids.